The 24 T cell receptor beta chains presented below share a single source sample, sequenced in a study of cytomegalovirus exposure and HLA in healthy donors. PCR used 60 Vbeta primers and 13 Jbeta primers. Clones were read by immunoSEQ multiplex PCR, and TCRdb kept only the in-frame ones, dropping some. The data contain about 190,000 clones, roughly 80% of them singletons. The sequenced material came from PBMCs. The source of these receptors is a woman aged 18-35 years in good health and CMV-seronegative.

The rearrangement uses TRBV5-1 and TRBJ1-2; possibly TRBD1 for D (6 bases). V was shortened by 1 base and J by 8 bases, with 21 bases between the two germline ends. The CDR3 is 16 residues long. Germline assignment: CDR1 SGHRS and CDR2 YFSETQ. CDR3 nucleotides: TGCGCCAGCAGCTTGAGCACTAGGACAGCCTCTGCCGGCTACACCTTC. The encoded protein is CASSLSTRTASAGYTF.

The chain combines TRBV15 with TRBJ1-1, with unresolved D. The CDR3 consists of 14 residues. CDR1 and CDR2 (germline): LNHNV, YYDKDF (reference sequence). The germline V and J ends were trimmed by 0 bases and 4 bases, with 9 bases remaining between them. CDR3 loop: CATSRDEGFTEAFF. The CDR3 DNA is TGTGCCACCAGCAGAGATGAGGGTTTCACTGAAGCTTTCTTT.

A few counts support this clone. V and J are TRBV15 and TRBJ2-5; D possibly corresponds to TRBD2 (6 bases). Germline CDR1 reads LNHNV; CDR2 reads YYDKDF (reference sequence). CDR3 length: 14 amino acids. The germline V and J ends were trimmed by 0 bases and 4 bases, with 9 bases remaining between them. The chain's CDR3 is CATSRELAGETQYF. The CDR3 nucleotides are TGTGCCACCAGCAGAGAACTAGCCGGAGAGACCCAGTACTTC.

CDR3 amino acids: CASYLANTGELFF. CDR3 sequence (DNA): TGTGCCAGCTATCTTGCGAACACCGGGGAGCTGTTTTTT. J is TRBJ2-2 and V is TRBV6-6; D remains unclear. The CDR3 has 13 residues. The V gene's germline CDR1 is MNHNY and CDR2 SVGAGI (reference sequence). Trimming pared 8 bases from V and 0 bases from J, leaving 7 bases between.

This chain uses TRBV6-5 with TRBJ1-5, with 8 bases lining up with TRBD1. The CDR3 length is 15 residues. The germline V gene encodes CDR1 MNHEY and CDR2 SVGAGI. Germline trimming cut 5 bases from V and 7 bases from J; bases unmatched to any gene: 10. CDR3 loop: CASSLLGQGHQPQHF. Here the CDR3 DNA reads TGTGCCAGCAGTCTCCTAGGACAGGGCCACCAGCCCCAGCATTTT.

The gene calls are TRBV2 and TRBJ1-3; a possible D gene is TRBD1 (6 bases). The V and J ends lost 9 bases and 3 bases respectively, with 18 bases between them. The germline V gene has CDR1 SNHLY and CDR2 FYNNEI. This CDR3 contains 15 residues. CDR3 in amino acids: CASSQGTRRGNTIYF. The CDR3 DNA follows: TGTGCCAGTTCTCAGGGGACCCGGCGTGGAAACACCATATATTTT.

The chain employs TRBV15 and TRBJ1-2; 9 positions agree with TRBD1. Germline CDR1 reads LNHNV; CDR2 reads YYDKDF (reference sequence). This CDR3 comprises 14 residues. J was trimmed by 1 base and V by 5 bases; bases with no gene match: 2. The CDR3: CATSEDRGNYGYTF. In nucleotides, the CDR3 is TGTGCCACCAGCGAGGACAGGGGTAACTATGGCTACACCTTC.

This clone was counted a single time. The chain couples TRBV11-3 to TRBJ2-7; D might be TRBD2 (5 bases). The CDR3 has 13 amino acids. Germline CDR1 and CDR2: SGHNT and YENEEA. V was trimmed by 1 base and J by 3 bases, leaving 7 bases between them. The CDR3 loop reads CASSLGGNYEQYF. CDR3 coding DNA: TGTGCCAGCAGCTTAGGAGGGAACTACGAGCAGTACTTC.

This CDR3 is CASSQDSGNSYNSPLHF. The DNA for the CDR3 is TGCGCCAGCAGCCAAGATTCAGGGAATTCCTATAATTCACCCCTCCACTTT. V and J are TRBV4-1 and TRBJ1-6; a possible D gene is TRBD1 (5 bases). The germline V and J ends were trimmed by 0 bases and 1 base, with 10 bases remaining between them. CDR1 and CDR2 (germline): MGHRA, YSYEKL. The CDR3 contains 17 residues.

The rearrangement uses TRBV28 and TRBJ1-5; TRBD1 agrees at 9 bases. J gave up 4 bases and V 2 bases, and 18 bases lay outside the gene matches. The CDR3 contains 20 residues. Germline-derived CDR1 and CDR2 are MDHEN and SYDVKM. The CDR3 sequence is CASSLIPGTGIKYLNQPQHF. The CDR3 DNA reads TGTGCCAGCAGTTTAATCCCCGGGACAGGGATAAAATATTTAAATCAGCCCCAGCATTTT.

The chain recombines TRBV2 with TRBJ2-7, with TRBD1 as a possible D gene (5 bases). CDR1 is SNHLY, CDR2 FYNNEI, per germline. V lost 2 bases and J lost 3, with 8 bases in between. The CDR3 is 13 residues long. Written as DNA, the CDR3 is TGTGCCAGCAGTGAATGGGGCGGCTACGAGCAGTACTTC. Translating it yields CASSEWGGYEQYF.

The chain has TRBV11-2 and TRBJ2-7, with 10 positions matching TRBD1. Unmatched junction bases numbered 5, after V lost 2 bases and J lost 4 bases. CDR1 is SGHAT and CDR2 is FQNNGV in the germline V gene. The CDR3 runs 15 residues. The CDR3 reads CASSLLTGGAYEQYF. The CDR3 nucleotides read TGTGCCAGCAGCTTATTGACAGGGGGCGCGTACGAGCAGTACTTC.

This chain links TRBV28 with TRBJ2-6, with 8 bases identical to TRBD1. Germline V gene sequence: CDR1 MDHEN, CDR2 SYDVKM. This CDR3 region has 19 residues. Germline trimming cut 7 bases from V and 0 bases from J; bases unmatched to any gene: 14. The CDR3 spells CASNPAGTGQYSGANVLTF. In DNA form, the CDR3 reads TGTGCCAGCAACCCCGCCGGGACAGGCCAATACTCTGGGGCCAACGTCCTGACTTTC.

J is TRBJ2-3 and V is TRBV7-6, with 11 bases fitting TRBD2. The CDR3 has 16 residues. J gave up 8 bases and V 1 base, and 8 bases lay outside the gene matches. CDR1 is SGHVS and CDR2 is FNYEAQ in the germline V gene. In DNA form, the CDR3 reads TGTGCCAGCAGCTTAGGACTAGCGGGGACACAGGGTACGCAGTATTTT. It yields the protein CASSLGLAGTQGTQYF.

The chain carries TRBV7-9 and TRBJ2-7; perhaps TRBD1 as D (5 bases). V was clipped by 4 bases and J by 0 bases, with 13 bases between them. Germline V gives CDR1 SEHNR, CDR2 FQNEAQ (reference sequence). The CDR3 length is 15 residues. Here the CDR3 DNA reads TGTGCCAGCAGCTCCGACAGCGCCTTCTCCTACGAGCAGTACTTC. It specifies CASSSDSAFSYEQYF.

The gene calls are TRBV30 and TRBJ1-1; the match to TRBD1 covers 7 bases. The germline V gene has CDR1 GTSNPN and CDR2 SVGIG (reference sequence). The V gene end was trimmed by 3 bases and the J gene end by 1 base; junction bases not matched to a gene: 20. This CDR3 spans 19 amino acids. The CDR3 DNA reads TGTGCCTGGAGCGTCTACAAGGGGCTAGGGGGCAGTAGGAACACTGAAGCTTTCTTT. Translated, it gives CAWSVYKGLGGSRNTEAFF.

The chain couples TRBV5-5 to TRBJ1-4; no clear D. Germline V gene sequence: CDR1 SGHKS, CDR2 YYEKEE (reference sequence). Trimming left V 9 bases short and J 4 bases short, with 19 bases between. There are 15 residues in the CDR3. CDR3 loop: CATQFLGGVNEKLFF. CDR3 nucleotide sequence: TGTGCCACCCAGTTCCTCGGAGGTGTTAATGAAAAACTGTTTTTT.

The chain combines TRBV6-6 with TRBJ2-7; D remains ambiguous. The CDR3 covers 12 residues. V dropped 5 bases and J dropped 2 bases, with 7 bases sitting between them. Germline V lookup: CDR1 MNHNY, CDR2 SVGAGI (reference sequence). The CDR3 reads CASSTRPYEQYF. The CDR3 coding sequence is TGTGCCAGCAGTACTCGCCCCTACGAGCAGTACTTC.

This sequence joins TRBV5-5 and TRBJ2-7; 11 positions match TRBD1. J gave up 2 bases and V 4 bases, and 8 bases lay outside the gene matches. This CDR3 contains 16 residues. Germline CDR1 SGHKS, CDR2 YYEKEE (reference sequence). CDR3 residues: CASSTHWDRGTYEQYF. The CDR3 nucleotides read TGTGCCAGCAGCACACACTGGGACAGGGGGACCTACGAGCAGTACTTC.

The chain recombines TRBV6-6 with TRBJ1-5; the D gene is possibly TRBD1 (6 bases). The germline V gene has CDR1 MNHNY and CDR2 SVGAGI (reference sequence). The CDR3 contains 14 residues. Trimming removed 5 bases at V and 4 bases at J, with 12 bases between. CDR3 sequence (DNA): TGTGCCAGCAGTGACAGTGGACAGAATCAGCCCCAGCATTTT. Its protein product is CASSDSGQNQPQHF.

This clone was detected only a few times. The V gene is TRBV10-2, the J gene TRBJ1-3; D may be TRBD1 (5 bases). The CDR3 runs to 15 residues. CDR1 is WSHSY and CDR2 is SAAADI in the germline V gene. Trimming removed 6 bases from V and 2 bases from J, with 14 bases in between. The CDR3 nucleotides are TGCGCCAGCAGGTCCGTTCGGGGGGCTGGAAACACCATATATTTT. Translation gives CASRSVRGAGNTIYF.

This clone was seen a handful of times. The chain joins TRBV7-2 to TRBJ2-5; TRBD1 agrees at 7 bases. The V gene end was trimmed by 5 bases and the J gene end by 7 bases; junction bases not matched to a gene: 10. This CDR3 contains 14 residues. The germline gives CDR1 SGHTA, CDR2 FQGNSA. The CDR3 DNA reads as TGTGCCAGCAGCACCCGACAGGGAATTGTGACCCAGTACTTC. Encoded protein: CASSTRQGIVTQYF. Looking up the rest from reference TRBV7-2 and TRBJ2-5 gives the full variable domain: GAGVSQSPSNKVTEKGKDVELRCDPISGHTALYWYRQSLGQGLEFLIYFQGNSAPDKSGLPSDRFSAERTGGSVSTLTIQRTQQEDSAVYLCASSTRQGIVTQYFGPGTRLLVL.

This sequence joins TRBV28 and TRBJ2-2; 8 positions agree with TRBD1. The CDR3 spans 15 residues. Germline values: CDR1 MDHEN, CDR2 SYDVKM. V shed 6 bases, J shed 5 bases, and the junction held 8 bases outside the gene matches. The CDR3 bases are TGTGCCAGCAGCCTTGCACGGACAGGGACCGGGGAGCTGTTTTTT. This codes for CASSLARTGTGELFF.

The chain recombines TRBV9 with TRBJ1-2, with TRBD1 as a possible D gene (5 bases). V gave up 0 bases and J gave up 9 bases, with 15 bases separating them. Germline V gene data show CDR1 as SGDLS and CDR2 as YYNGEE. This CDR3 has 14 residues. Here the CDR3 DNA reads TGTGCCAGCAGCGTAGGGGGCGGGACCGTAAGCTACACCTTC. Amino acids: CASSVGGGTVSYTF.